One sample yielded the 3 T cell receptor beta chains listed below, sequenced in a study of metastatic and nonmetastatic thyroid tumors (TCRdb year 2020). The library came from PCR. Sequencing used an Illumina HiSeq 4000. The public reads were reanalyzed by TCRdb: fastp trimming at Q25, MiXCR alignment, in-frame beta chains only. This sample is represented by about 20,000 clones; 15% to 17% of them were singletons. Clones ranked in the top ten supply 19% of the sample. Before undergoing thyroid surgery, none of the patients had been given any kind of treatment. Source material: blood. These receptors were obtained from a female donor with papillary thyroid cancer or a benign thyroid nodule (not recorded which). Some clones in this sample may be carry-over from other donors' samples.

This clone is deemed medium-sized. The chain has TRBV12-3 or TRBV12-4 and TRBJ1-6, with D tentatively TRBD1 (6 bases). V lost 2 bases to trimming and J lost 10 bases, with 12 bases between them. The length of the CDR3 is 14 residues. CDR3 in amino acids: CASSLPGVKSPLHF. The CDR3 bases are TGTGCCAGCAGTTTACCAGGGGTGAAATCACCCCTCCACTTT.

This clone occurred many times. This sequence joins TRBV3-1 and TRBJ1-2; the match to TRBD1 covers 9 bases. Germline CDR1 LGHDT, CDR2 YNNKEL (reference sequence). V gave up 5 bases and J gave up 8 bases; unmatched junction bases: 3. This CDR3 spans 12 amino acids. The CDR3 DNA reads as TGTGCCAGCAGCACGACAGGGGGAGGCTACACCTTC. Protein sequence: CASSTTGGGYTF.

By frequency in the sample, this clone is medium-sized. The rearrangement uses TRBV6-1 and TRBJ1-4; D not resolved. V was cut by 1 base and J by 7 bases, with 7 bases left in between. The germline gives CDR1 MNHNS, CDR2 SASEGT. This CDR3 region has 13 residues. The CDR3 bases are TGTGCCAGCAGTGAAGAGGGCTTTGAAAAACTGTTTTTT. Translated, it gives CASSEEGFEKLFF.